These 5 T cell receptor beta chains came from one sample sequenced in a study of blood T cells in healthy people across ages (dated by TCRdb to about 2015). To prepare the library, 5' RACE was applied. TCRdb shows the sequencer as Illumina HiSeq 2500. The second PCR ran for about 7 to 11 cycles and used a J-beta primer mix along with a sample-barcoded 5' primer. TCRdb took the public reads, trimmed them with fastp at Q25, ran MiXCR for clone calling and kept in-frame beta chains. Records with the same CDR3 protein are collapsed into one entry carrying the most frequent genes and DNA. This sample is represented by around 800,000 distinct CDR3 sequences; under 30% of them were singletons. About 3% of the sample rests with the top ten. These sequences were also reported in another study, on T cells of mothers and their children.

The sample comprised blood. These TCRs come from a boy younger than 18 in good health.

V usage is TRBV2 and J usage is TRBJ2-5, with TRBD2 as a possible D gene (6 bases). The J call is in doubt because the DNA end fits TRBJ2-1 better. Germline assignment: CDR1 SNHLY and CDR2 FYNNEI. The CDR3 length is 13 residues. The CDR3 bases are TGTGCCAGCAGCCGGGACTGGGACAATGAGCAGTTCTTC. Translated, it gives CASSRDWDNEQFF.

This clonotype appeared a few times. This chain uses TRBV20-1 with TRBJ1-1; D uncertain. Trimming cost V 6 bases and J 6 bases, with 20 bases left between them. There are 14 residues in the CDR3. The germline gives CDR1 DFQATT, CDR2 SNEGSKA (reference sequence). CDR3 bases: TGCAGTGCCTCGACGGGTTCTGTGGTCGCTGAAGCTTTCTTT. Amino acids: CSASTGSVVAEAFF.

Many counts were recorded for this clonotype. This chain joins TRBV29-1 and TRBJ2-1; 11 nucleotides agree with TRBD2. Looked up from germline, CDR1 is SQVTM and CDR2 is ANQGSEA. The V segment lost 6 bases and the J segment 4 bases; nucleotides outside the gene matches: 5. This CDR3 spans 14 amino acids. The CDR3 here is CSVILAGAYNEQFF. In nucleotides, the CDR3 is TGCAGCGTGATACTAGCGGGGGCTTACAATGAGCAGTTCTTC.

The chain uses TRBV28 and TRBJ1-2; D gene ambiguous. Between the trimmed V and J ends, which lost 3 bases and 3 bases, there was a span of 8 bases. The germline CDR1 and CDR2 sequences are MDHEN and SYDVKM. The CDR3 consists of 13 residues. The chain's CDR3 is CASSLKVYYGYTF. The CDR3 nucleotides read TGTGCCAGCAGTTTGAAGGTTTACTATGGCTACACCTTC.

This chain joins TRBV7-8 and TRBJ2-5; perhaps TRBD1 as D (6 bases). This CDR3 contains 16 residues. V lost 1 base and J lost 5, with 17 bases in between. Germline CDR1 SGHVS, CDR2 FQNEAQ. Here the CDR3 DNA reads TGTGCCAGCAGCTTAGAGAGGGGGACCCAGGGGGAGACCCAGTACTTC. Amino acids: CASSLERGTQGETQYF.